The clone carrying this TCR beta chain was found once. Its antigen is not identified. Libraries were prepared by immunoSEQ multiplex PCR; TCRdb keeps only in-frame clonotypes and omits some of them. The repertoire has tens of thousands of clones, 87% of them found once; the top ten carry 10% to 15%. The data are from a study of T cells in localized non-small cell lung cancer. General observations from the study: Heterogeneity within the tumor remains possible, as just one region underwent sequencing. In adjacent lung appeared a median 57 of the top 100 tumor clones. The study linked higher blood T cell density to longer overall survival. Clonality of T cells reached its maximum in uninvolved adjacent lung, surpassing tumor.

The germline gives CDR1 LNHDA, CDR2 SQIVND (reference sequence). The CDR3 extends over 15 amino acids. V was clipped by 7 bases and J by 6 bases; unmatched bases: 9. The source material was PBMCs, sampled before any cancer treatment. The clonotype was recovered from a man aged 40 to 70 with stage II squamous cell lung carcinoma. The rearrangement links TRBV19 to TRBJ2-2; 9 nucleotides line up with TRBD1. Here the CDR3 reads CASTVDRGGAGELFF. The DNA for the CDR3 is TGTGCCAGTACCGTGGACAGGGGAGGGGCCGGGGAGCTGTTTTTT.